These T cell receptor beta chains were read from a single sample in a study. MiXCR, applied by TCRdb to the 5' RACE reads, yields one record per CDR3 protein. The repertoire holds 8,500 to 14,000 distinct CDR3 sequences, around a quarter seen once, with around 3% in the top ten. The sequencing input was Tregs sorted from a lymph node. The receptor set was obtained from a female donor with breast cancer. CDR3s include the opening cysteine and the closing phenylalanine or tryptophan. Each record gives: CDR3 protein, CDR3 DNA, J gene, clone size, V gene, D gene. A D gene is named only where the DNA matches it firmly. Where a row states a size, it is once, few, many or the class of an expanded clone; other rows omit it.

CDR3aa: CASSLEHNLNIQYF; CDR3nt: TGCGCCAGCAGCTTGGAACATAACTTAAACATTCAGTACTTC; j_gene: TRBJ2-4; abundance: medium-sized; v_gene: TRBV5-1; d_gene: .
CDR3aa: CASDGWTSSYNEQFF; CDR3nt: TGCGCCAGCGACGGTTGGACTAGTTCCTACAATGAGCAGTTCTTC; j_gene: TRBJ2-1; abundance: medium-sized; v_gene: TRBV10-2; d_gene: TRBD2
CDR3aa: CASSPPTGAEAFF; CDR3nt: TGTGCCAGCAGTCCCCCGACAGGGGCTGAAGCTTTCTTT; j_gene: TRBJ1-1; abundance: medium-sized; v_gene: TRBV27; d_gene: TRBD1
CDR3aa: CASGLPGGLQQFF; CDR3nt: TGTGCCAGCGGTTTGCCCGGGGGCTTACAGCAGTTCTTC; j_gene: TRBJ2-1; abundance: few; v_gene: TRBV12-3/TRBV12-4; d_gene: .
CDR3aa: CASSLARRGRDEQFF; CDR3nt: TGTGCCAGCAGCTTAGCCCGCAGAGGGCGGGATGAGCAGTTCTTC; j_gene: TRBJ2-1; abundance: many; v_gene: TRBV7-9; d_gene: .
CDR3aa: CASSRDSTDTQYF; CDR3nt: TGTGCCAGCAGCCGGGACAGCACAGATACGCAGTATTTT; j_gene: TRBJ2-3; abundance: few; v_gene: TRBV6-5; d_gene: .
CDR3aa: CASSQVHRVNSGNTIYF; CDR3nt: TGCGCCAGCAGCCAAGTGCACAGGGTCAACTCTGGAAACACCATATATTTT; j_gene: TRBJ1-3; abundance: .; v_gene: TRBV4-3; d_gene: .
CDR3aa: CASSLAEGIYEQYF; CDR3nt: TGTGCCAGCAGCTTAGCGGAGGGGATCTACGAGCAGTACTTC; j_gene: TRBJ2-7; abundance: .; v_gene: TRBV7-6; d_gene: .
CDR3aa: CASSLGELGEKLFF; CDR3nt: TGCGCCAGCAGCTTAGGGGAGCTGGGTGAAAAACTGTTTTTT; j_gene: TRBJ1-4; abundance: many; v_gene: TRBV5-1; d_gene: .
CDR3aa: CASSGGVRNQPQHF; CDR3nt: TGTGCCAGCTCAGGAGGGGTGAGGAATCAGCCCCAGCATTTT; j_gene: TRBJ1-5; abundance: .; v_gene: TRBV18; d_gene: .
CDR3aa: CASSYGAGELFF; CDR3nt: TGTGCCAGCAGTTATGGAGCCGGGGAGCTGTTTTTT; j_gene: TRBJ2-2; abundance: large; v_gene: TRBV6-5; d_gene: .
CDR3aa: CASSLGPSWNTGELFF; CDR3nt: TGTGCCAGCAGCTTAGGTCCTAGCTGGAACACCGGGGAGCTGTTTTTT; j_gene: TRBJ2-2; abundance: .; v_gene: TRBV7-8; d_gene: .
CDR3aa: CASSLSPAGGVGDEQFF; CDR3nt: TGTGCCAGCAGCTTGAGTCCAGCGGGAGGTGTTGGCGATGAGCAGTTCTTC; j_gene: TRBJ2-1; abundance: once; v_gene: TRBV11-2; d_gene: TRBD2
CDR3aa: CASSGTSGNLLNEQFF; CDR3nt: TGTGCCAGCAGTGGGACTAGCGGGAATCTGCTCAATGAGCAGTTCTTC; j_gene: TRBJ2-1; abundance: medium-sized; v_gene: TRBV6-1; d_gene: TRBD2
CDR3aa: CASSTGTAGTEAFF; CDR3nt: TGTGCCAGCAGCACAGGGACGGCGGGCACTGAAGCTTTCTTT; j_gene: TRBJ1-1; abundance: many; v_gene: TRBV9; d_gene: .
CDR3aa: CASSVAWLLTDTQYF; CDR3nt: TGTGCCAGCAGCGTAGCTTGGCTCCTCACAGATACGCAGTATTTT; j_gene: TRBJ2-3; abundance: medium-sized; v_gene: TRBV9; d_gene: .
CDR3aa: CASWGLARDNEQFF; CDR3nt: TGTGCCAGCTGGGGACTAGCGAGAGACAATGAGCAGTTCTTC; j_gene: TRBJ2-1; abundance: few; v_gene: TRBV5-6; d_gene: TRBD2
CDR3aa: CASSLVGGIYNEQFF; CDR3nt: TGCGCCAGCAGCTTGGTGGGGGGCATCTACAATGAGCAGTTCTTC; j_gene: TRBJ2-1; abundance: many; v_gene: TRBV5-1; d_gene: .
CDR3aa: CASSKGYEQYF; CDR3nt: TGTGCCAGCAGCAAGGGGTACGAGCAGTACTTC; j_gene: TRBJ2-7; abundance: many; v_gene: TRBV9; d_gene: .
CDR3aa: CASTPGKSPYNEQFF; CDR3nt: TGTGCCAGCACCCCTGGCAAGAGTCCCTACAATGAGCAGTTCTTC; j_gene: TRBJ2-1; abundance: .; v_gene: TRBV9; d_gene: .
CDR3aa: CASSVDPTSHGYTF; CDR3nt: TGTGCCAGCAGCGTAGATCCCACCAGCCATGGCTACACCTTC; j_gene: TRBJ1-2; abundance: once; v_gene: TRBV9; d_gene: .
CDR3aa: CASSPTSGKAGEQFF; CDR3nt: TGTGCCAGCAGCCCGACTAGCGGGAAAGCCGGTGAGCAGTTCTTC; j_gene: TRBJ2-1; abundance: once; v_gene: TRBV13; d_gene: TRBD2
CDR3aa: CASSNPGTGHETQYF; CDR3nt: TGTGCCAGCAGCAATCCCGGGACAGGGCATGAGACCCAGTACTTC; j_gene: TRBJ2-5; abundance: many; v_gene: TRBV7-9; d_gene: TRBD1
CDR3aa: CASSLLENTEAFF; CDR3nt: TGTGCCAGCAGCTTACTGGAGAACACTGAAGCTTTCTTT; j_gene: TRBJ1-1; abundance: medium-sized; v_gene: TRBV7-3; d_gene: .
CDR3aa: CASSGGQTYEQYF; CDR3nt: TGCGCCAGCAGTGGTGGACAGACCTACGAGCAGTACTTC; j_gene: TRBJ2-7; abundance: many; v_gene: TRBV10-2; d_gene: .
CDR3aa: CASSLLPAREAFF; CDR3nt: TGTGCCAGCAGCTTGTTACCTGCTCGGGAAGCTTTCTTT; j_gene: TRBJ1-1; abundance: medium-sized; v_gene: TRBV7-9; d_gene: .
CDR3aa: CAICKAGSYNEQFF; CDR3nt: TGTGCCATCTGTAAAGCGGGATCCTACAATGAGCAGTTCTTC; j_gene: TRBJ2-1; abundance: medium-sized; v_gene: TRBV10-3; d_gene: TRBD2
CDR3aa: CASSVGLGTYNEQFF; CDR3nt: TGTGCCAGCAGCGTAGGCCTAGGCACCTACAATGAGCAGTTCTTC; j_gene: TRBJ2-1; abundance: .; v_gene: TRBV9; d_gene: .
CDR3aa: CASSLPTSGRPGVQYF; CDR3nt: TGTGCCAGCAGCTTACCAACTAGCGGGAGGCCCGGGGTGCAGTACTTC; j_gene: TRBJ2-5; abundance: .; v_gene: TRBV7-8; d_gene: TRBD2
CDR3aa: CASSPWDREVEAFF; CDR3nt: TGTGCCAGCAGCCCCTGGGACAGGGAGGTTGAAGCTTTCTTT; j_gene: TRBJ1-1; abundance: medium-sized; v_gene: TRBV9; d_gene: TRBD1
CDR3aa: CSAKAVAAGNEQFF; CDR3nt: TGCAGTGCAAAGGCGGTAGCGGCCGGCAATGAGCAGTTCTTC; j_gene: TRBJ2-1; abundance: many; v_gene: TRBV20-1; d_gene: .
CDR3aa: CASSLGETQYF; CDR3nt: TGTGCCAGCAGCTTAGGGGAGACCCAGTACTTC; j_gene: TRBJ2-5; abundance: many; v_gene: TRBV11-3; d_gene: .
CDR3aa: CASSLFGRADIQYF; CDR3nt: TGTGCCAGCAGCTTATTCGGGAGGGCCGACATTCAGTACTTC; j_gene: TRBJ2-4; abundance: .; v_gene: TRBV7-9; d_gene: TRBD2
CDR3aa: CASSITGGYTF; CDR3nt: TGTGCCAGCAGCATAACAGGGGGTTACACCTTC; j_gene: TRBJ1-2; abundance: medium-sized; v_gene: TRBV7-9; d_gene: TRBD1
CDR3aa: CASSYSDSYEQYF; CDR3nt: TGTGCCAGCAGCTATAGTGACTCCTACGAGCAGTACTTC; j_gene: TRBJ2-7; abundance: .; v_gene: TRBV5-5; d_gene: .
CDR3aa: CVSRIPGTTNYEQYF; CDR3nt: TGTGTCAGCAGAATCCCAGGGACAACTAACTACGAGCAGTACTTC; j_gene: TRBJ2-7; abundance: .; v_gene: TRBV6-5; d_gene: .
CDR3aa: CASSFGQEGTEAFF; CDR3nt: TGTGCCAGCAGCTTTGGGCAGGAGGGCACTGAAGCTTTCTTT; j_gene: TRBJ1-1; abundance: few; v_gene: TRBV5-6; d_gene: .
CDR3aa: CASSVSGRASEQFF; CDR3nt: TGTGCCAGCAGCGTTAGCGGGAGGGCCAGTGAGCAGTTCTTC; j_gene: TRBJ2-1; abundance: medium-sized; v_gene: TRBV9; d_gene: TRBD2
CDR3aa: CASSEVGTEAFF; CDR3nt: TGTGCCAGCAGTGAGGTGGGCACTGAAGCTTTCTTT; j_gene: TRBJ1-1; abundance: many; v_gene: TRBV2; d_gene: .
CDR3aa: CASSLQSQETQYF; CDR3nt: TGTGCCAGCAGTCTTCAAAGCCAAGAGACCCAGTACTTC; j_gene: TRBJ2-5; abundance: many; v_gene: TRBV6-1; d_gene: .
CDR3aa: CASSGTDSYGYTF; CDR3nt: TGTGCCAGCAGTGGGACGGATAGCTATGGCTACACCTTC; j_gene: TRBJ1-2; abundance: .; v_gene: TRBV28; d_gene: .
CDR3aa: CASSEHLGGGQGTYEQYF; CDR3nt: TGTGCCAGCAGTGAACACCTCGGGGGGGGACAGGGAACCTACGAGCAGTACTTC; j_gene: TRBJ2-7; abundance: many; v_gene: TRBV6-1; d_gene: .
CDR3aa: CATSGGGVGNEQFF; CDR3nt: TGTGCCACCAGCGGAGGGGGGGTCGGGAATGAGCAGTTCTTC; j_gene: TRBJ2-1; abundance: .; v_gene: TRBV15; d_gene: .
CDR3aa: CASIPGQAKNTGELFF; CDR3nt: TGTGCCAGCATCCCCGGACAGGCGAAGAACACCGGGGAGCTGTTTTTT; j_gene: TRBJ2-2; abundance: medium-sized; v_gene: TRBV7-9; d_gene: TRBD1
CDR3aa: CASSTAKVLSTDTQYF; CDR3nt: TGTGCCAGCAGTACGGCTAAGGTTTTGAGCACGGATACGCAGTATTTT; j_gene: TRBJ2-3; abundance: .; v_gene: TRBV9; d_gene: .
CDR3aa: CASSGGRVDQPQHF; CDR3nt: TGTGCCAGTAGTGGGGGGCGCGTGGATCAGCCCCAGCATTTT; j_gene: TRBJ1-5; abundance: .; v_gene: TRBV19; d_gene: .
CDR3aa: CSAIVPYSGSVNNEQFF; CDR3nt: TGCAGCGCCATCGTACCCTATAGCGGGAGCGTCAACAATGAGCAGTTCTTC; j_gene: TRBJ2-1; abundance: .; v_gene: TRBV29-1; d_gene: TRBD2
CDR3aa: CASSEFRLALSTDTQYF; CDR3nt: TGTGCCAGCAGTGAATTTCGGCTAGCACTTAGCACAGATACGCAGTATTTT; j_gene: TRBJ2-3; abundance: .; v_gene: TRBV6-1; d_gene: .
CDR3aa: CASSLFVTDTQYF; CDR3nt: TGTGCCAGCAGTTTATTCGTCACAGATACGCAGTATTTT; j_gene: TRBJ2-3; abundance: medium-sized; v_gene: TRBV27; d_gene: .
CDR3aa: CASRGDSPEAFF; CDR3nt: TGTGCCAGCAGGGGGGACTCCCCTGAAGCTTTCTTT; j_gene: TRBJ1-1; abundance: .; v_gene: TRBV2; d_gene: .
CDR3aa: CSAVSGNTIYF; CDR3nt: TGCAGTGCCGTGTCTGGAAACACCATATATTTT; j_gene: TRBJ1-3; abundance: medium-sized; v_gene: TRBV20-1; d_gene: .
CDR3aa: CAVLSGSSYEQYF; CDR3nt: TGTGCCGTCCTTAGCGGGAGCTCCTACGAGCAGTACTTC; j_gene: TRBJ2-7; abundance: many; v_gene: TRBV28; d_gene: TRBD2
CDR3aa: CASSPTAGERLFNEQFF; CDR3nt: TGTGCCAGCAGCCCAACAGCAGGAGAGCGCCTTTTTAATGAGCAGTTCTTC; j_gene: TRBJ2-1; abundance: many; v_gene: TRBV7-9; d_gene: .
CDR3aa: CASSLSGSGYSEQFF; CDR3nt: TGTGCTAGCAGCCTTAGCGGGTCGGGGTACAGTGAGCAGTTCTTT; j_gene: TRBJ2-1; abundance: .; v_gene: TRBV7-7; d_gene: TRBD2